This passage covers 26 T cell receptor beta chains from one sample sequenced in a study of T cell responses to AZD1222 COVID-19 vaccine. Sequencing was performed with immunoSEQ multiplex PCR; in TCRdb, only in-frame clones are kept and a portion is missing. The sample consists of about 4,800 clones, 70% to 90% of them appearing once. The material was peripheral blood, obtained 28 days after the second AZD1222 dose. The receptors stem from an adult who received the AZD1222 COVID-19 vaccine.

The V gene is TRBV6-5, the J gene TRBJ2-2, with TRBD2 matching 7 bases. This CDR3 has 15 residues. V trimming: 4 bases; J trimming: 2 bases; junction bases outside the gene matches: 4. The germline gives CDR1 MNHEY, CDR2 SVGAGI. The CDR3 spells CASSFPGGNTGELFF. The CDR3 DNA reads TGTGCCAGCAGTTTTCCGGGAGGCAACACCGGGGAGCTGTTTTTT.

The rearrangement joins TRBV7-2 to TRBJ1-4; TRBD1 matches at 8 bases. Germline V gene data show CDR1 as SGHTA and CDR2 as FQGNSA. This CDR3 contains 15 residues. V shed 5 bases, J shed 7 bases, and the junction held 9 bases outside the gene matches. In DNA, the CDR3 is TGTGCCAGCAGCCTACAGGGGGGGGTGGGTGAAAAACTGTTTTTT. This codes for CASSLQGGVGEKLFF. Using reference TRBV7-2 and TRBJ1-4 for the parts outside the CDR3, the full variable domain is GAGVSQSPSNKVTEKGKDVELRCDPISGHTALYWYRQSLGQGLEFLIYFQGNSAPDKSGLPSDRFSAERTGGSVSTLTIQRTQQEDSAVYLCASSLQGGVGEKLFFGSGTQLSVL.

Written as DNA, the CDR3 is TGCAGTGTTCCGACAGTCTATGGCTACACCTTC. Translated, it gives CSVPTVYGYTF. This sequence joins TRBV20-1 and TRBJ1-2, with D possibly TRBD1 on 5 matching bases. The germline V and J ends were trimmed by 7 bases and 4 bases, with 10 bases remaining between them. The CDR3 covers 11 residues. Looked up from germline, CDR1 is DFQATT and CDR2 is SNEGSKA (reference sequence).

The V and J genes are TRBV3-1 (or the pseudogene TRBV3-2) and TRBJ1-5; D possibly corresponds to TRBD1 (5 bases). The germline gives CDR1 LGHDT, CDR2 YNNKEL (reference sequence). V lost 4 bases and J lost 3, with 13 bases in between. The CDR3 sequence is 15 residues long. The CDR3 loop is CASSRGGVNNQPQHF. The CDR3 nucleotides are TGTGCCAGCAGCCGGGGCGGGGTGAACAATCAGCCCCAGCATTTT.

The chain recombines TRBV28 with TRBJ2-2; the match to TRBD1 covers 8 bases. This CDR3 spans 13 amino acids. The germline V gene has CDR1 MDHEN and CDR2 SYDVKM. Trimming took 6 bases from V and 10 from J; bases not matched to a gene: 7. DNA for the CDR3: TGTGCCAGCAGCCGGACAGGGCTCGTGGAGCTGTTTTTT. It is translated as CASSRTGLVELFF.

This chain joins TRBV3-1 (or the pseudogene TRBV3-2) and TRBJ2-1; 7 bases agree with TRBD2. The CDR3 is 15 residues long. CDR1 and CDR2 from the germline V gene are LGHDT and YNNKEL (reference sequence). V dropped 3 bases and J dropped 8; count of bases not matched to a gene: 10. The CDR3: CASSHPSRAGDEQFF. CDR3 sequence (DNA): TGTGCCAGCAGCCATCCGTCAAGGGCGGGAGATGAGCAGTTCTTC.

The chain links TRBV2 to TRBJ2-7, with unresolved D. The germline V gene encodes CDR1 SNHLY and CDR2 FYNNEI. CDR3 length equals 12 residues. V was cut by 5 bases and J by 1 base, with 6 bases left in between. Here the CDR3 reads CASSFPSYEQYF. The CDR3 bases are TGTGCCAGCAGTTTCCCTTCCTACGAGCAGTACTTC. The full variable domain, in which reference TRBV2 and TRBJ2-7 provide the parts outside the CDR3, is EPEVTQTPSHQVTQMGQEVILRCVPISNHLYFYWYRQILGQKVEFLVSFYNNEISEKSEIFDDQFSVERPDGSNFTLKIRSTKLEDSAMYFCASSFPSYEQYFGPGTRLTVT.

J is TRBJ1-1 and V is TRBV19; possible D gene TRBD1, 6 bases. V was cut by 4 bases and J by 4 bases, with 13 bases left in between. The germline CDR1 and CDR2 sequences are LNHDA and SQIVND (reference sequence). The CDR3 is 14 amino acids. In nucleotides, the CDR3 is TGTGCCAGTAGTAGAGTTCAGGGGCCCACTGAAGCTTTCTTT. Translating gives CASSRVQGPTEAFF.

The CDR3 reads CASSFKGVAEAFF. The CDR3 nucleotides are TGTGCCAGCAGTTTTAAGGGGGTCGCTGAAGCTTTCTTT. The chain joins TRBV28 to TRBJ1-1; possibly TRBD1 for D (6 bases). Germline V CDR1 and CDR2: MDHEN, SYDVKM. The V end lost 3 bases, the J end lost 6 bases, and 11 bases lay between the germline ends. The CDR3 extends over 13 amino acids.

The J gene is TRBJ2-1, the V gene TRBV2; a possible D gene is TRBD1 (6 bases). V dropped 8 bases and J dropped 9 bases, with 20 bases sitting between them. CDR1 is SNHLY and CDR2 is FYNNEI in the germline V gene. This CDR3 is built from 14 residues. This CDR3 is CASSAQGTTVEQFF. The CDR3 bases are TGTGCCAGCTCCGCTCAGGGGACCACAGTTGAGCAGTTCTTC.

The genes are TRBV6-2 or TRBV6-3 and TRBJ2-7; 12 bases fit TRBD2. V shed 6 bases, J shed 5 bases, and the junction held 5 bases outside the gene matches. CDR1 is MNHEY, CDR2 SVGEGT, per germline. This CDR3 region has 14 residues. The CDR3 DNA follows: TGTGCCAGCAGCTCGACTAGCGGGAGCGACGAGCAGTACTTC. It codes for CASSSTSGSDEQYF.

The chain couples TRBV3-1 (or the pseudogene TRBV3-2) to TRBJ2-2; 11 nucleotides match TRBD2. This CDR3 has 17 amino acids. After removal of 1 base from V and 4 bases from J, the junction contained 5 bases not matched to a gene. Germline V gene data show CDR1 as LGHDT and CDR2 as YNNKEL (reference sequence). The CDR3 region has the DNA TGTGCCAGCAGCCAAGTAAAACTAGCGGGAGTCACCGGGGAGCTGTTTTTT. Protein product: CASSQVKLAGVTGELFF.

CDR3 nucleotides: TGTGCCAGCAGCTTAGACACAACTGGAAACACCATATATTTT. Translated: CASSLDTTGNTIYF. The chain recombines TRBV7-8 with TRBJ1-3; D unresolved. CDR1 and CDR2 (germline): SGHVS, FQNEAQ. The germline V and J ends were trimmed by 1 base and 2 bases, with 6 bases remaining between them. The CDR3 has 14 residues.

This clone occurred once. The chain links TRBV3-1 (or the pseudogene TRBV3-2) to TRBJ2-6, with no clear D. CDR3 length equals 13 residues. Trimming shortened V by 6 bases and J by 1 base, and 4 bases separated the two germline ends. Looked up from germline, CDR1 is LGHDT and CDR2 is YNNKEL (reference sequence). This CDR3 reads CASRDSGANVLTF. The CDR3 nucleotides are TGTGCCAGCAGAGATTCTGGGGCCAACGTCCTGACTTTC.

The V call is TRBV5-8, the J call TRBJ2-1; 8 bases line up with TRBD2. V lost 2 bases and J lost 0; bases outside the gene matches: 4. The V gene's germline CDR1 is SGHTS and CDR2 YDEGEE. The CDR3 totals 16 residues. CDR3 loop: CASSLNSGISYNEQFF. In DNA form, the CDR3 reads TGTGCCAGCAGCTTAAATAGCGGGATCTCCTACAATGAGCAGTTCTTC.

The rearrangement joins TRBV28 to TRBJ2-1, with D hard to call. The V gene lost 3 bases and the J gene lost 1 base, with 7 bases spanning the gap. CDR1 MDHEN and CDR2 SYDVKM come from the germline V gene. The CDR3 runs to 14 residues. DNA for the CDR3: TGTGCCAGCAGTTTGGCGGAGTCCTACAATGAGCAGTTCTTC. It specifies CASSLAESYNEQFF.

The chain employs TRBV21-1 and TRBJ2-2; TRBD1, the table's D call, was not compared with the DNA. TRBV21-1 is termed a pseudogene. This CDR3 region has 18 residues. This chain's CDR3 is CASSKGEPGQANTGELFF. The CDR3 bases are TGTGCCAGCAGCAAAGGAGAACCGGGACAGGCGAACACCGGGGAGCTGTTTTTT.

Here the CDR3 reads CASSLGGQGAGYTF. Here the CDR3 DNA reads TGTGCCAGCAGCTTAGGCGGACAGGGGGCTGGCTACACCTTC. The genes are TRBV7-2 and TRBJ1-2; 11 nucleotides match TRBD1. The CDR3 has 14 residues. V was clipped by 1 base and J by 7 bases; unmatched bases: 2. Germline values: CDR1 SGHTA, CDR2 FQGNSA.

V gene TRBV6-5 combines with J gene TRBJ2-3, with D possibly TRBD1 on 5 matching bases. V was cut by 6 bases and J by 0 bases, with 13 bases left in between. The CDR3 totals 15 residues. The germline V gene has CDR1 MNHEY and CDR2 SVGAGI. CDR3 loop: CASRRTGTSTDTQYF. The CDR3 DNA reads as TGTGCCAGCAGACGAACAGGTACTAGCACAGATACGCAGTATTTT.

The chain has TRBV6-5 and TRBJ2-2, with D hard to call. Germline-derived CDR1 and CDR2 are MNHEY and SVGAGI. CDR3 length: 14 amino acids. V dropped 2 bases and J dropped 1 base, with 5 bases sitting between them. CDR3 region: CASSYGRNTGELFF. The CDR3 bases are TGTGCCAGCAGTTACGGCAGGAACACCGGGGAGCTGTTTTTT.

The V call is TRBV3-1 (or the pseudogene TRBV3-2), the J call TRBJ1-2, with D perhaps matching TRBD1 (5 bases). Germline CDR1 and CDR2: LGHDT and YNNKEL (reference sequence). The CDR3 contains 16 residues. The V end lost 0 bases, the J end lost 3 bases, and 14 bases lay between the germline ends. The CDR3 bases are TGTGCCAGCAGCCAAGATCTGGCAGGGACTTACTATGGCTACACCTTC. It is translated as CASSQDLAGTYYGYTF.

The J gene is TRBJ2-7, the V gene TRBV7-8; 8 bases map to TRBD2. Per the germline V gene, CDR1 is SGHVS and CDR2 is FQNEAQ. V dropped 2 bases and J dropped 3; count of bases not matched to a gene: 6. The CDR3 length is 15 residues. The CDR3 sequence is CASSLSSGTHYEQYF. CDR3 nucleotides: TGTGCCAGCAGCTTAAGTAGCGGGACCCACTACGAGCAGTACTTC.

The chain employs TRBV11-3 and TRBJ2-1, with 9 bases fitting TRBD2. Trimming removed 0 bases from V and 7 bases from J; junction bases left unmatched: 4. This CDR3 comprises 15 residues. Per the germline V gene, CDR1 is SGHNT and CDR2 is YENEEA. The DNA of the CDR3 is TGTGCCAGCAGCTTAGAAGGCGGGGGGGCAAATGAGCAGTTCTTC. Its protein product is CASSLEGGGANEQFF.

The chain recombines TRBV27 with TRBJ2-5; 11 positions match TRBD2. This CDR3 has 15 amino acids. Germline assignment: CDR1 MNHEY and CDR2 SMNVEV (reference sequence). Losses at the gene ends were 3 bases for V and 2 bases for J; bases not matched to a gene: 2. CDR3 region: CASSFRTSGQETQYF. Written as DNA, the CDR3 is TGTGCCAGCAGTTTCCGGACTAGCGGGCAAGAGACCCAGTACTTC.

V is TRBV5-1 and J is TRBJ2-7; 7 positions match TRBD1. The CDR3 is made up of 14 amino acids. Germline lookup yields CDR1 SGHRS and CDR2 YFSETQ. V dropped 1 base and J dropped 9; count of bases not matched to a gene: 10. CDR3 sequence (DNA): TGCGCCAGCAGCTTGCCCACAGGGGAAAGTAGGCAGTACTTC. Translated, it gives CASSLPTGESRQYF.

This rearrangement joins TRBV10-3 to TRBJ2-7, with TRBD2 identical over 12 bases. The germline CDR1 and CDR2 sequences are ENHRY and SYGVKD. V was pared by 3 bases and J by 1 base, with 1 base of the junction left unmatched. The CDR3 runs to 15 residues. The CDR3 is CAISDTSGGSYEQYF. CDR3 in DNA: TGTGCCATCAGTGACACTAGCGGGGGGTCCTACGAGCAGTACTTC.